A selection of T cell receptor beta chains follows, all from one sample in a study of blood T cells in healthy people across ages. TCRdb reprocessed the 5' RACE reads with MiXCR, giving one entry per CDR3 protein. The data contain over 700,000 distinct CDR3 sequences, around 25% of them singletons. Separately, the same data were catalogued under a study of T cells of mothers and their children.

Sequenced material: blood. The receptors stem from a boy between 10 and 17 years old in good health. CDR3s leave out the opening cysteine and the closing phenylalanine or tryptophan.

J gene | V gene | CDR3 protein
TRBJ1-2 | TRBV5-6 | ASSTGTGSWGYT
TRBJ2-5 | TRBV5-1 | ASSLGPGGPSKETQY
TRBJ1-3 | TRBV3-1 | ASSQYGDRTGNTIY
TRBJ1-1 | TRBV24-1 | APRGQMNTEAF
TRBJ2-7 | TRBV5-1 | ASSLALGAHEQY
TRBJ2-1 | TRBV21-1 | ASSKGGNPYNEQF
TRBJ1-5 | TRBV20-1 | SARAHESNQPQH
TRBJ1-2 | TRBV27 | ASSLFAGGEGYT
TRBJ1-2 | TRBV5-6 | ASSPGTGDYGYT
TRBJ2-1 | TRBV18 | ASSPNRDYAYNEQF
TRBJ2-1 | TRBV3-1 | ASSQDLGGDSGEQF
. | TRBV25-1 | ASSWGTEQY
. | TRBV7-9 | ASSSPGQSHEQY
TRBJ2-7 | TRBV6-4 | ASSDLKTSGGLYEQY
TRBJ1-2 | TRBV7-9 | ASSAPGQDINYGYT
TRBJ1-1 | TRBV24-1 | ATSDLSGTESF
TRBJ1-2 | TRBV14 | ASSQDITGGNGYT
TRBJ2-7 | TRBV6-5 | ASTSDAKGYEQY
TRBJ1-2 | TRBV29-1 | SVVAQGPSGYT
TRBJ1-2 | TRBV9 | ASSVAQGGYYGYT
TRBJ1-2 | TRBV12-3/TRBV12-4 | ASSLVTGSGYT
TRBJ2-3 | TRBV12-3/TRBV12-4 | ASSPGTSERADTQY
TRBJ1-4 | TRBV5-1 | ASSYGGGDEKLF
TRBJ1-2 | TRBV12-3/TRBV12-4 | ASRDRGRNYGYT
TRBJ2-5 | TRBV7-3 | ASSPGGVEETQY
TRBJ1-5 | TRBV12-3/TRBV12-4 | ASSLSGGSYQPQH
TRBJ1-2 | TRBV25-1 | ASSEDRVYGYT